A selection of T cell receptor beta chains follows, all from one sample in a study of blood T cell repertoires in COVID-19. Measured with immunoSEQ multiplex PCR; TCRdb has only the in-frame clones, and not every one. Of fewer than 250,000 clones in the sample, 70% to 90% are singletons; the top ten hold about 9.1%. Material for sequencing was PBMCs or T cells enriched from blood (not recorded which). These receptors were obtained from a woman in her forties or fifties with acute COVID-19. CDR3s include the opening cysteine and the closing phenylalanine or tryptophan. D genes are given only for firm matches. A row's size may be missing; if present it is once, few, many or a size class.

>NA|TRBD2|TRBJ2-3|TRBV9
TGTGCCAGCAGCGTAGATCTAGCGGGGGCAGATACGCAGTATTTT
CASSVDLAGADTQYF
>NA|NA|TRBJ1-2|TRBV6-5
TGTGCCAGCAGTTTTCTTGACAGGAACTATGGCTACACCTTC
CASSFLDRNYGYTF
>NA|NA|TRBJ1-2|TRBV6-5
TGTGCCAGCAGTTACTCGGGCGAAGGCTATGGCTACACCTTC
CASSYSGEGYGYTF
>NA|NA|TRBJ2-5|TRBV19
TGTGCCAGTAGTAACCCCCAGGGTCGGGAGACCCAGTACTTC
CASSNPQGRETQYF
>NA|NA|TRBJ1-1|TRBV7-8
TGTGCCAGCAGCCCCGAAGCCAGGGGCCGTGCTGAAGCTTTCTTT
CASSPEARGRAEAFF
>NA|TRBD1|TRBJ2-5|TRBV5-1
TGCGCCAGCAGCGCGTTACAGGGGATCGCCGGGACCCAGTACTTC
CASSALQGIAGTQYF
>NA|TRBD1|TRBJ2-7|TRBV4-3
TGCGCCAGCAGCCAAGATGCGGGACAGGGGATCTCCTACGAGCAGTACTTC
CASSQDAGQGISYEQYF
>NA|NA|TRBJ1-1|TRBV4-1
TGCGCCAGCAGCCCTGAGGCGGGGGTGGGGGCTGAAGCTTTCTTT
CASSPEAGVGAEAFF
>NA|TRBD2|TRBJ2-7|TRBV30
TGTGCCTGGAGACTAAATCAAGGGAGGGACTACGAGCAGTACTTC
CAWRLNQGRDYEQYF
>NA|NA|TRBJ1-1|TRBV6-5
TGTGCCAGCAGTTACGTGGGCAGGGGCACTGAAGCTTTCTTT
CASSYVGRGTEAFF
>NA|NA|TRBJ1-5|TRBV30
TGTGCCTGGAGTGTAATCGGGAGGGCGGGCAATCAGCCCCAGCATTTT
CAWSVIGRAGNQPQHF
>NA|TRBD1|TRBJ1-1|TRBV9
TGTGCCAGCAGCTACACTCAGGGGGCGCGGGTCACTGAAGCTTTCTTT
CASSYTQGARVTEAFF
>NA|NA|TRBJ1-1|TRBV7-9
TGTGCCAGCAGCTTAGCGGAGGGGCTCCGGACTGAAGCTTTCTTT
CASSLAEGLRTEAFF
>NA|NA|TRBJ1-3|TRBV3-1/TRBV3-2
TGTGCCAGCAGCCAAGCGGGGGGGCCCTCTGGAAACACCATATATTTT
CASSQAGGPSGNTIYF
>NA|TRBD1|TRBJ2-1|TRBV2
TGTGCCAGCAGCCATGGGGGGACAGGGATTATTTTCTTGAATGAGCAGTTCTTC
CASSHGGTGIIFLNEQFF
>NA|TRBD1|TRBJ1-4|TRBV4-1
TGCGCCAGCAGCCCAACCAGGGACAGGGAAGGTGAAAAACTGTTTTTT
CASSPTRDREGEKLFF
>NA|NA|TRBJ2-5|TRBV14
TGTGCCAGCAGCCAAACTAGACAGGCCGTTCAAGAGACCCAGTACTTC
CASSQTRQAVQETQYF
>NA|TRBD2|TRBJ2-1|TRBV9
TGTGCCAGCAGCGTAGTCGCGGGGGGGTACAATGAGCAGTTCTTC
CASSVVAGGYNEQFF
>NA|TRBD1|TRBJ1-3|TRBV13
TGTGCCAGCAGCCTGGGGGACAGTCCTTCTGGAAACACCATATATTTT
CASSLGDSPSGNTIYF
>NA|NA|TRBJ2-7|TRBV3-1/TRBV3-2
TGTGCCAGCAGCCAAGAGTCCGGGGGCGAGCAGTACTTC
CASSQESGGEQYF
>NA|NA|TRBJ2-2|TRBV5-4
TGTGCCAGCAGCTTGGCCGGACTCCCCACCGGGGAGCTGTTTTTT
CASSLAGLPTGELFF
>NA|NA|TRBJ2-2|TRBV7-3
TGTGCCAGCAGCTTACAGGGATCGAACACCGGGGAGCTGTTTTTT
CASSLQGSNTGELFF
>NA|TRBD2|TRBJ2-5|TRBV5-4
TGTGCCAGCAGCCTAACTAGCGGGGGGGCCGGGGAGACCCAGTACTTC
CASSLTSGGAGETQYF
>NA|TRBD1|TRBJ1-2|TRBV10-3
TGTGCCATCAGCCAACCGGGACAGACTCTTAACTATGGCTACACCTTC
CAISQPGQTLNYGYTF
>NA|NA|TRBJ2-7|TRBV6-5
TGTGCCAGCAGTTACTCGGCCAACCCCTCCTACGAGCAGTACTTC
CASSYSANPSYEQYF
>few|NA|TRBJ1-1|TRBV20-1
TGCAGTGCAGGGGAGAACACTGAAGCTTTCTTT
CSAGENTEAFF
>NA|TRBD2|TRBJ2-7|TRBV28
TGTGCCAGCAGTTTATACTTACTAGCGGAGGACTACGAGCAGTACTTC
CASSLYLLAEDYEQYF
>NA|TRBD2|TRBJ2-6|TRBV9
TGTGCCAGCAGCTACGGGACTAGCGGGGGGGCTGGGGCCAACGTCCTGACTTTC
CASSYGTSGGAGANVLTF
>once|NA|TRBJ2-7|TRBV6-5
TGTGCCAGCTCCTTAGCAGCGGGTTCCACCTACGAGCAGTACTTC
CASSLAAGSTYEQYF
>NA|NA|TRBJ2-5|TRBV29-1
TGCAGCGTGGGCGCGGGCACAGGGGAGACCCAGTACTTC
CSVGAGTGETQYF
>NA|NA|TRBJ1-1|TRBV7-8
TGTGCCAGCAGCCGCACAGATAGGTATGAAGCTTTCTTT
CASSRTDRYEAFF
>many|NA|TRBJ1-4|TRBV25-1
TGTGCCACCCAAAGTAGACAGATGGAAACTAATGAAAAACTGTTTTTT
CATQSRQMETNEKLFF
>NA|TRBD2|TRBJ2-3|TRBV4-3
TGCGCCAGCAGCCAAGATGGGACTAGCATAGATACGCAGTATTTT
CASSQDGTSIDTQYF
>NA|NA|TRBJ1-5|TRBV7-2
TGTGCCAGCAGCCGTGGACTGTCCCCCGGCATATCCCAGCATTTT
CASSRGLSPGISQHF
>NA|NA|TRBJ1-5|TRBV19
TGTGCCAGTATCGGCAGGTTCCTCAATCAGCCCCAGCATTTT
CASIGRFLNQPQHF
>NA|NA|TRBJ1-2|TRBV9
TGTGCCAGCAGCGTAGATCCCAGGGATGATGGCTACACCTTC
CASSVDPRDDGYTF
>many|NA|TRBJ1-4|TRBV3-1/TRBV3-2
TGTGCCAGCAGCCCCCCGAGGAACGGTAATGAAAAACTGTTTTTT
CASSPPRNGNEKLFF
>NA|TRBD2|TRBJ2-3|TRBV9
TGTGCCAGCAGCGTAAAGGGCGGGGGTCTGGCAGATACGCAGTATTTT
CASSVKGGGLADTQYF
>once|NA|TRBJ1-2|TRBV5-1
TGCGCCAGCAGCTTGGAGGGGCTCAACTATGGCTACACCTTC
CASSLEGLNYGYTF
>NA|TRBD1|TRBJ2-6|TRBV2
TGTGCCAGCAGTGAAGGAGGGACAGGGTTCTCTGGGGCCAACGTCCTGACTTTC
CASSEGGTGFSGANVLTF
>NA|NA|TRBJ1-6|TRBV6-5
TGTGCCAGCAGTTTTCGGACTGATAATTCACCCCTCCACTTT
CASSFRTDNSPLHF
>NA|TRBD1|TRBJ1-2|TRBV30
TGTGCCTGGACCCGGGACAGGGTGAATGGCTACACCTTC
CAWTRDRVNGYTF
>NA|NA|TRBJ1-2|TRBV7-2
TGTGCCAGCAGCTTAGGCGGACTAGGCAGCGGCTACACCTTC
CASSLGGLGSGYTF
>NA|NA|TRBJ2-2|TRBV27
TGTGCCAGCAGTTTATCCGCACTATGGACCGGGGAGCTGTTTTTT
CASSLSALWTGELFF
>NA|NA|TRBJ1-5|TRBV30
TGTGCCTGGACCGCAGCGTCCGGTCAGCCCCAGCATTTT
CAWTAASGQPQHF
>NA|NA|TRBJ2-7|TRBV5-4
TGTGCCAGCAGCTTGGGGGGGCTACCCTACGAGCAGTACTTC
CASSLGGLPYEQYF
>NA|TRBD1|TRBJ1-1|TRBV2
TGTGCCAGCAGTGACAGGGGGCTCGCTGAAGCTTTCTTT
CASSDRGLAEAFF
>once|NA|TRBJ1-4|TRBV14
TGTGCCAGCAGCCAAGAACGCCTAGGGGTTGGGACTAATGAAAAACTGTTTTTT
CASSQERLGVGTNEKLFF
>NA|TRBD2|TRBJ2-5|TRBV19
TGTGCCAGTACCCCTTCCCTGGCGGGGGGGCTCGGCCAAGAGACCCAGTACTTC
CASTPSLAGGLGQETQYF
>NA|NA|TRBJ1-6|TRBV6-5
TGTGCCAGCAGGAAGAGCTCCTATAATTCACCCCTCCACTTT
CASRKSSYNSPLHF
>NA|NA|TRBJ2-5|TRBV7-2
TGTGCCAGCAGACCAGGGTTTCTAGAGACCCAGTACTTC
CASRPGFLETQYF
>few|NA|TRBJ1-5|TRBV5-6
TGTGCCAGCAGCAACTACAGGGTCGCCCAGCCCCAGCATTTT
CASSNYRVAQPQHF
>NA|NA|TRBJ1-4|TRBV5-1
TGCGCCAGCAGCTTGGGGCACCGGGGTGAAAAACTGTTTTTT
CASSLGHRGEKLFF